One sample yielded the 3 T cell receptor beta chains listed below, sequenced in a study of technical replicates of blood from several donors (dated by TCRdb to the late 2010s). Library method: the immunoSEQ multiplex PCR assay. TCRdb mirrors the immuneACCESS table, restricted to in-frame sequences. Some clones are absent from its copies; in checked studies, under half trace to an unresolved V gene, and the reason for the others is unknown. This sample lists 62,000 or so clones; about 87% were detected once. The ten largest clones represent just over 5% of the sample. Sample: PBMCs. The receptors stem from a human donor in good health. Some clones in this sample may be carry-over from other donors' samples.

This sequence joins TRBV5-1 and TRBJ1-4, with TRBD1 as a possible D gene (5 bases). The length of the CDR3 is 14 residues. Germline V gene lookup returns CDR1 SGHRS and CDR2 YFSETQ. V shed 4 bases and J shed 7 bases, with 14 bases lying between them. The CDR3 DNA follows: TGCGCCAGCAGCCCCGGACCGGGGGGTGAAAAACTGTTTTTT. Protein sequence: CASSPGPGGEKLFF.

In DNA form, the CDR3 reads TGTGCCAGTAGTGGGACAGAATTCAATGAGCAGTTCTTC. Translation: CASSGTEFNEQFF. The chain carries TRBV19 and TRBJ2-1; 7 bases align to TRBD1. With 5 bases clipped from V and 6 bases from J, the junction kept 4 bases outside the gene matches. The CDR3 is 13 amino acids. Germline CDR1 reads LNHDA; CDR2 reads SQIVND (reference sequence).

V is TRBV7-2 and J is TRBJ2-1, with 9 bases fitting TRBD1. Trimming cost V 10 bases and J 5 bases; bases outside gene matches: 6. The germline gives CDR1 SGHTA, CDR2 FQGNSA. The CDR3 runs to 13 residues. In nucleotides, the CDR3 is TGTGCCACCGGACAGGGGAGCAACAATGAGCAGTTCTTC. Encoded protein: CATGQGSNNEQFF.